The entry that follows covers one T cell receptor (beta chain) sequence. Trimming left V 1 base short and J 4 bases short, with 17 bases between. The germline CDR1 and CDR2 sequences are LGHNT and FRNRAP. This CDR3 contains 17 residues. These data are taken from a study of blood T cell repertoires in COVID-19. Study summary: Samples taken during acute and convalescent COVID-19 were collected in the United States, Italy and Spain. PBMCs, B-cell-depleted T cells, or T cells provided the cDNA or gDNA that made up the material.

Under the authors' procedure: Scientists estimated how many nucleated cells there were by amplifying reference gene primers. Generated by immunoSEQ multiplex PCR, the TCRdb table keeps only in-frame clones and is missing some. Clonal size and the V and J genes are those of that table, whereas D and trimming came from the DNA. The sample has 75,000 to 95,000 clones, about four fifths seen once. The sequenced material came from peripheral blood. This receptor was identified in a middle-aged woman with active or convalescent COVID-19. J is TRBJ2-1 and V is TRBV12-5, with TRBD2 as a possible D gene (6 bases). CDR3 nucleotide sequence: TGTGCTAGTGGTTTGGCCGACAAGGAGGGTACTTACAATGAGCAGTTCTTC. This encodes CASGLADKEGTYNEQFF.